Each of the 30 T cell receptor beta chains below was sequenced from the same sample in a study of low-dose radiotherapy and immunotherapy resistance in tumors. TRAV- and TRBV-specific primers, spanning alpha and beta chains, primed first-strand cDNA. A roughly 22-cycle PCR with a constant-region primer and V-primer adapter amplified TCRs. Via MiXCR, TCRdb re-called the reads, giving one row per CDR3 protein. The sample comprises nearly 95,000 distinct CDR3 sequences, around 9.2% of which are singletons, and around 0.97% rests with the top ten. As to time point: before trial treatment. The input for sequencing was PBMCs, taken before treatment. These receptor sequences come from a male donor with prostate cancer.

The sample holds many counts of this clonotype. The CDR3 sequence is CASSPEREVVNEQYF. For the CDR3, the DNA is TGTGCCAGCTCACCAGAGCGGGAGGTGGTTAACGAGCAGTACTTC. The chain links TRBV18 to TRBJ2-7, with 9 positions matching TRBD2. The V segment lost 2 bases and the J segment 5 bases; nucleotides outside the gene matches: 7. The CDR3 has 15 residues. Germline V gene sequence: CDR1 KGHSH, CDR2 LQKENI.

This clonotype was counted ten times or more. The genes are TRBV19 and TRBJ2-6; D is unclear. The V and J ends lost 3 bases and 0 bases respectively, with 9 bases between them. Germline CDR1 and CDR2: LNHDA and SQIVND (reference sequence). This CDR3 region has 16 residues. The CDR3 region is CASSIFSSSGANVLTF. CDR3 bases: TGTGCCAGTAGTATTTTCTCCAGCTCTGGGGCCAACGTCCTGACTTTC. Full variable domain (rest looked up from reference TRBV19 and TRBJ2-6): DGGITQSPKYLFRKEGQNVTLSCEQNLNHDAMYWYRQDPGQGLRLIYYSQIVNDFQKGDIAEGYSVSREKKESFPLTVTSAQKNPTAFYLCASSIFSSSGANVLTFGAGSRLTVL.

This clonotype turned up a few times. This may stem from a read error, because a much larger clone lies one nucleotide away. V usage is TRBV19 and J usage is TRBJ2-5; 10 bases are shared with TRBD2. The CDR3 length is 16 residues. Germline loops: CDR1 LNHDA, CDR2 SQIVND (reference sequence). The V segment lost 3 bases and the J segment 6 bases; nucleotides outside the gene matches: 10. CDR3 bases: TGTGCCAGTAGTATTGACGCAGCGGGAGGGCCGAAGACCCAGTACTTC. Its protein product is CASSIDAAGGPKTQYF.

CDR3 nucleotides: TGTGCCAGCAGACCCGGACTAGTCTCCTACGAGCAGTACTTC. It codes for CASRPGLVSYEQYF. The rearrangement uses TRBV6-5 and TRBJ2-7, with 7 bases fitting TRBD2. Trimming at V came to 6 bases and at J to 0 bases, leaving 5 bases not matched to a gene. The CDR3 is made up of 14 amino acids. Germline CDR1 is MNHEY and CDR2 is SVGAGI.

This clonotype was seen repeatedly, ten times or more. Written as DNA, the CDR3 is TGTGCCAGCAGTTTACTAGCGGGCATCGGGGAGCTGTTTTTT. Its protein is CASSLLAGIGELFF. The chain has TRBV27 and TRBJ2-2, with 8 bases that match TRBD2. CDR3 length: 14 amino acids. Germline V gives CDR1 MNHEY, CDR2 SMNVEV (reference sequence). V lost 2 bases and J lost 7; bases outside the gene matches: 3.

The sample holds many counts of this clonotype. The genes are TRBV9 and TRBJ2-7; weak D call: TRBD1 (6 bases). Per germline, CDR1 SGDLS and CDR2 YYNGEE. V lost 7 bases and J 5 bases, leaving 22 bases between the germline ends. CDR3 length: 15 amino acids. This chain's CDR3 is CASLLRDKPVDEQYF. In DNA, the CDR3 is TGTGCCAGCCTTCTCCGGGACAAGCCTGTGGACGAGCAGTACTTC. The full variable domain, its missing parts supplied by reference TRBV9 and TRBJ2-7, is DSGVTQTPKHLITATGQRVTLRCSPRSGDLSVYWYQQSLDQGLQFLIQYYNGEERAKGNILERFSAQQFPDLHSELNLSSLELGDSALYFCASLLRDKPVDEQYFGPGTRLTVT.

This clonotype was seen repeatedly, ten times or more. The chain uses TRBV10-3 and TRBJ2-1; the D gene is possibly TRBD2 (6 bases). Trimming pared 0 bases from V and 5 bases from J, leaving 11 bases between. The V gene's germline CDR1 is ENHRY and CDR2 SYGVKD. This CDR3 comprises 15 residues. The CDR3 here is CAISESGGNNNEQFF. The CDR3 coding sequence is TGTGCCATCAGTGAGTCGGGCGGGAATAACAATGAGCAGTTCTTC.

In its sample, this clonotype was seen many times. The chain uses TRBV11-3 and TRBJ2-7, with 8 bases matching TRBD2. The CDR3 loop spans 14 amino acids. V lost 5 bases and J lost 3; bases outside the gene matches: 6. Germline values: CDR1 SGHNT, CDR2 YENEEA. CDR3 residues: CASSPGGGDYEQYF. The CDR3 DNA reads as TGTGCCAGCAGCCCGGGGGGGGGAGACTACGAGCAGTACTTC.

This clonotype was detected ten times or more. The CDR3 protein is CASSNDIGLAGGPNTGELFF. The CDR3 bases are TGTGCCAGCAGCAACGATATCGGACTAGCGGGAGGACCCAACACCGGGGAGCTGTTTTTT. V and J are TRBV5-4 and TRBJ2-2; 14 nucleotides agree with TRBD2. CDR1 is SGHNT and CDR2 is YYREEE in the germline V gene (reference sequence). The CDR3 loop spans 20 amino acids. After removal of 4 bases from V and 2 bases from J, the junction contained 13 bases not matched to a gene. Complete variable domain (other parts from reference TRBV5-4 and TRBJ2-2): ETGVTQSPTHLIKTRGQQVTLRCSSQSGHNTVSWYQQALGQGPQFIFQYYREEENGRGNFPPRFSGLQFPNYSSELNVNALELDDSALYLCASSNDIGLAGGPNTGELFFGEGSRLTVL.

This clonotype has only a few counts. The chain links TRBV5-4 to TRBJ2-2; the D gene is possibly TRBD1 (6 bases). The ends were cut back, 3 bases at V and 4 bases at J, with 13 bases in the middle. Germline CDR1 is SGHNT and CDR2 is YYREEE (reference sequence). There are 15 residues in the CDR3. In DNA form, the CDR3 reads TGTGCCAGCAGCTACAGACAGGACCTCACCGGGGAGCTGTTTTTT. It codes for CASSYRQDLTGELFF.

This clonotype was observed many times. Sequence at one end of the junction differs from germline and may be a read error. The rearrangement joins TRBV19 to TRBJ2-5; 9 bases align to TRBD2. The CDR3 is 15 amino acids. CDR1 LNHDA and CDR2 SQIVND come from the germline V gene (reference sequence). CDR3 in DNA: TGTGCCAGTAGTGAATCGGGACTAGCCCAAAAGACCCAGTACTTC. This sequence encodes CASSESGLAQKTQYF. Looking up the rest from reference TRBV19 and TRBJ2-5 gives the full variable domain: DGGITQSPKYLFRKEGQNVTLSCEQNLNHDAMYWYRQDPGQGLRLIYYSQIVNDFQKGDIAEGYSVSREKKESFPLTVTSAQKNPTAFYLCASSESGLAQKTQYFGPGTRLLVL.

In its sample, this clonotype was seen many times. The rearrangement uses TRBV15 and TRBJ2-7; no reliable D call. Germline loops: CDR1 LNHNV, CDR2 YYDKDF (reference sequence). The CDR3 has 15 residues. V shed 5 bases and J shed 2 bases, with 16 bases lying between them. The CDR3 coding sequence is TGTGCCACCAGCCGAACCTTGGGTCCTGCCTACGAGCAGTACTTC. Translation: CATSRTLGPAYEQYF.

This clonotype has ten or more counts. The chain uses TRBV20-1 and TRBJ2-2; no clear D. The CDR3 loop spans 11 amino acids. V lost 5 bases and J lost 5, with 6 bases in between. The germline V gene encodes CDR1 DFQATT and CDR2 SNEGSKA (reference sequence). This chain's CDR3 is CSARKTGELFF. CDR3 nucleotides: TGCAGTGCTCGTAAGACCGGGGAGCTGTTTTTT.

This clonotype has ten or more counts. The CDR3 protein is CASSLGDGNQPQHF. DNA of the CDR3: TGCGCCAGCAGCTTGGGCGACGGCAATCAGCCCCAGCATTTT. The genes are TRBV5-1 and TRBJ1-5; the D is unclear. V lost 0 bases, J lost 2 bases, and 6 bases lay in between. CDR3 length: 14 amino acids. The germline V gene encodes CDR1 SGHRS and CDR2 YFSETQ. The full variable domain, in which reference TRBV5-1 and TRBJ1-5 provide the parts outside the CDR3, is KAGVTQTPRYLIKTRGQQVTLSCSPISGHRSVSWYQQTPGQGLQFLFEYFSETQRNKGNFPGRFSGRQFSNSRSEMNVSTLELGDSALYLCASSLGDGNQPQHFGDGTRLSIL.

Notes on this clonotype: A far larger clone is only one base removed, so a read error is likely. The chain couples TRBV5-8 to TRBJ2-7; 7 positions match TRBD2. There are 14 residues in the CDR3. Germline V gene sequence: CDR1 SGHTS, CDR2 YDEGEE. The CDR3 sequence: CASSSGGGSYEQNF. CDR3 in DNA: TGTGCCAGCAGCTCAGGCGGGGGTAGCTACGAGCAGAACTTC.

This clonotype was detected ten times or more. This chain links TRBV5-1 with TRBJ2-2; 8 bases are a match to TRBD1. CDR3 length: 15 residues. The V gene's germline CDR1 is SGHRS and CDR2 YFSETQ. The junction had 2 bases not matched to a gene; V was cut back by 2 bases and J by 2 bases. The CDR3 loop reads CASSFGTGNTGELFF. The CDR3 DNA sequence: TGCGCCAGCAGCTTTGGGACAGGCAACACCGGGGAGCTGTTTTTT.

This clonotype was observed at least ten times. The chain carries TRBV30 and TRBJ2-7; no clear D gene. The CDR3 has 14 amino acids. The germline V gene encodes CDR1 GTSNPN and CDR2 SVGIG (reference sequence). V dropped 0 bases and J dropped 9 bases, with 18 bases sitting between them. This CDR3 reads CAWSVAGGIGVQYF. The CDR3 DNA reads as TGTGCCTGGAGTGTTGCCGGCGGAATCGGCGTGCAGTACTTC.

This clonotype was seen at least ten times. In nucleotides, the CDR3 is TGCGCCAGCAGCTTAACGTTAGCGGGAGTGAGTACCGGGGAGCTGTTTTTT. This sequence encodes CASSLTLAGVSTGELFF. The V gene is TRBV5-1, the J gene TRBJ2-2; 9 bases agree with TRBD2. J lost 5 bases, V lost 2 bases, and 10 bases had no gene match. The germline V gene has CDR1 SGHRS and CDR2 YFSETQ. This CDR3 is built from 17 residues.

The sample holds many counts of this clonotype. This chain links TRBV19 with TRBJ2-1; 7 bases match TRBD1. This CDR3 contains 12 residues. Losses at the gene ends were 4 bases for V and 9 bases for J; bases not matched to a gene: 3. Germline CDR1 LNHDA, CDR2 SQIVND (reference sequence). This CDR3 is CASSTYRGEQFF. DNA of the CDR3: TGTGCCAGTAGTACGTACAGGGGTGAGCAGTTCTTC.

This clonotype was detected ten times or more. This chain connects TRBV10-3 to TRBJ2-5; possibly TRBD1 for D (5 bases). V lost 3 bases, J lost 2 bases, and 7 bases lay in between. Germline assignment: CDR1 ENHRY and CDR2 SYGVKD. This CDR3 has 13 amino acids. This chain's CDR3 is CAISDGAQETQYF. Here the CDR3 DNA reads TGTGCCATCAGTGATGGGGCACAAGAGACCCAGTACTTC.

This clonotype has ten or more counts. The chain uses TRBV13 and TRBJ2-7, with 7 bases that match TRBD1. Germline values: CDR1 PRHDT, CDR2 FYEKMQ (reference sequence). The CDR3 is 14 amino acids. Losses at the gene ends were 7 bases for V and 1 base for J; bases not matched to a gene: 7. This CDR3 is CASKSLGQSYEQYF. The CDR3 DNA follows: TGTGCCAGCAAATCGCTGGGACAGTCCTACGAGCAGTACTTC.

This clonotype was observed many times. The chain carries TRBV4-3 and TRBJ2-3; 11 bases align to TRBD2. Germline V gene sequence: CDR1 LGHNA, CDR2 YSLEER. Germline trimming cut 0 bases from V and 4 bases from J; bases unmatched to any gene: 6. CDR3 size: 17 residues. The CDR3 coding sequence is TGCGCCAGCAGCCAAGATCCTCTAGCGGGAGGAGCAGATACGCAGTATTTT. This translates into CASSQDPLAGGADTQYF.

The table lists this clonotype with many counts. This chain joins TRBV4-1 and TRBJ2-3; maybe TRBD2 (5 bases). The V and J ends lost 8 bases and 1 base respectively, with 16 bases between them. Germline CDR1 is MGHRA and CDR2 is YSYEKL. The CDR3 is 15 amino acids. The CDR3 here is CASGSPDGGTDTQYF. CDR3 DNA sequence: TGCGCCAGCGGATCCCCGGACGGGGGCACAGATACGCAGTATTTT.

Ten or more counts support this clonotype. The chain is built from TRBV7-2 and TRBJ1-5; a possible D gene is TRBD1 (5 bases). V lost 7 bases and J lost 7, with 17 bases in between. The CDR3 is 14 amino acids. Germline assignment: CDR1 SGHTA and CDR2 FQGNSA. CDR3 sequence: CASTLSGGYQPQHF. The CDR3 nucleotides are TGTGCCAGCACCCTCAGCGGGGGGTACCAGCCCCAGCATTTT.

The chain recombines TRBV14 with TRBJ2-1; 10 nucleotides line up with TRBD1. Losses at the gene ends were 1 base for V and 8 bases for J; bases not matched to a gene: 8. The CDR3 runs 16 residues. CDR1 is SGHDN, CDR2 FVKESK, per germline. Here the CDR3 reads CASSQAGTGVHHEQFF. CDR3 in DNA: TGTGCCAGCAGCCAAGCCGGGACAGGGGTCCACCATGAGCAGTTCTTC.

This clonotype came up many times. CDR3 sequence (DNA): TGTGCCAGCAGCTTAGACTCTCCTGGTCAGCCCCAGCATTTT. This gives the protein CASSLDSPGQPQHF. The V gene is TRBV7-2, the J gene TRBJ1-5; no firm D call. Germline CDR1 and CDR2: SGHTA and FQGNSA. The V and J ends lost 1 base and 6 bases respectively, with 10 bases between them. CDR3 length equals 14 residues.

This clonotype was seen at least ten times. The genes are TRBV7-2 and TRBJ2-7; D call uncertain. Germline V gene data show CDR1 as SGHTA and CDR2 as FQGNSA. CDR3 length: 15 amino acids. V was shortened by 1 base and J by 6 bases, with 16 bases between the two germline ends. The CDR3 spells CASSLGHAVESEQYF. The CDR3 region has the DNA TGTGCCAGCAGCTTAGGACACGCAGTCGAAAGCGAGCAGTACTTC. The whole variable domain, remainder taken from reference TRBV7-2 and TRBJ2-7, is GAGVSQSPSNKVTEKGKDVELRCDPISGHTALYWYRQSLGQGLEFLIYFQGNSAPDKSGLPSDRFSAERTGGSVSTLTIQRTQQEDSAVYLCASSLGHAVESEQYFGPGTRLTVT.

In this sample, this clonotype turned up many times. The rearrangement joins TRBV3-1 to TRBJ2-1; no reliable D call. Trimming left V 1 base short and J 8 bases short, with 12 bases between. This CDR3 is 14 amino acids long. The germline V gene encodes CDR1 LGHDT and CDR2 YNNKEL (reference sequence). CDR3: CASSQALLRDEQFF. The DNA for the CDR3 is TGTGCCAGCAGCCAAGCTTTACTCCGCGATGAGCAGTTCTTC.

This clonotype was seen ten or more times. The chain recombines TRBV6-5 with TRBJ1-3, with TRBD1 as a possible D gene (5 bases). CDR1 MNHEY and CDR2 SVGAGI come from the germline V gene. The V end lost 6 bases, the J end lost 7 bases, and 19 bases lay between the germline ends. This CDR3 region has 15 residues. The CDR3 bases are TGTGCCAGCAGCAAGAACTTTCAGGGACCGAACACCATATATTTT. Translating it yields CASSKNFQGPNTIYF.

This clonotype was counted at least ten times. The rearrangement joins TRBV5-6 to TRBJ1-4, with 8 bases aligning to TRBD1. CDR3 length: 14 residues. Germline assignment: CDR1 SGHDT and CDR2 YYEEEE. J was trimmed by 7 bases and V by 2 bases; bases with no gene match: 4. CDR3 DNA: TGTGCCAGCAGCTTCGGGACAGGACTTGAAAAACTGTTTTTT. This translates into CASSFGTGLEKLFF.